This TCR beta chain is from a study of T cell responses to AZD1222 COVID-19 vaccine. Some clones are missing from TCRdb's copy, which holds only in-frame ones; the method was immunoSEQ multiplex PCR. The table lists around 130,000 clones, 70% to 90% of them singletons, with approximately 8.8% in the top ten. The CDR3 runs to 12 residues. Germline values: CDR1 SGHDT, CDR2 YYEEEE. Trimming removed 2 bases from V and 7 bases from J; junction bases left unmatched: 2. The material was peripheral blood, obtained on day 0 of AZD1222 vaccination. This TCR was recovered from an adult in good health. This rearrangement joins TRBV5-6 to TRBJ1-1; TRBD1 aligns across 7 bases. The CDR3 sequence: CASSFRDSEAFF. DNA for the CDR3: TGTGCCAGCAGCTTTCGGGACAGTGAAGCTTTCTTT.